This T cell receptor (beta chain) was recovered during a study of blood T cell repertoires in COVID-19. The overall study: The United States, Italy and Spain provided the acute and convalescent COVID-19 samples. From T cells, B-cell-depleted T cells, or PBMCs came the material, which was cDNA or gDNA.

Authors' processing steps: Reference gene primers were amplified, and this amplification served to estimate nucleated cell counts. Assay: immunoSEQ multiplex PCR; the TCRdb copy retains only in-frame clones and omits some. The V and J calls and clone size come from that table; D and trimming were worked out from the DNA. Of about half a million clones in the sample, approximately 85% were seen once. CDR3 length: 16 amino acids. V lost 3 bases, J lost 0 bases, and 12 bases lay in between. The germline CDR1 and CDR2 sequences are MNHNS and SASEGT. What was sequenced was peripheral blood. The sequence derives from a human donor in a cohort sampled during active COVID-19. The chain carries TRBV6-1 and TRBJ1-3; D gene unclear. The CDR3 coding sequence is TGTGCCAGCAGTGACCCTCAGTTCGACTCTGGAAACACCATATATTTT. This translates into CASSDPQFDSGNTIYF.